This passage covers 16 T cell receptor beta chains from one sample sequenced in a study of control samples from healthy donors and cancer patients. Some clones are missing from TCRdb's copy, which holds only in-frame ones; the method was immunoSEQ multiplex PCR. The profile covers around 140,000 clones, with around 92% appearing a single time and over 6.5% taken by the ten largest. Sequenced input: PBMCs. These receptor sequences come from a man aged 50 to 60 with head and neck cancer.

The chain carries TRBV10-1 and TRBJ2-5; D uncertain. V was trimmed by 5 bases and J by 2 bases, leaving 15 bases between them. Germline loops: CDR1 WNHNN, CDR2 SYGVQD (reference sequence). The CDR3 runs to 15 residues. The chain's CDR3 is CASSNFQGDQETQYF. Written as DNA, the CDR3 is TGCGCCAGCAGTAACTTCCAAGGCGATCAAGAGACCCAGTACTTC.

V gene TRBV27 combines with J gene TRBJ2-1; maybe TRBD2 (6 bases). The CDR3 totals 15 residues. The V end was cut by 5 bases, the J end by 3 bases, with 14 bases between. Per the germline V gene, CDR1 is MNHEY and CDR2 is SMNVEV (reference sequence). In DNA form, the CDR3 reads TGTGCCAGCAGTCCCTCGACTAGTTACTACAATGAGCAGTTCTTC. It is translated as CASSPSTSYYNEQFF.

This chain uses TRBV7-8 with TRBJ2-7; TRBD1 matches 7 bases. The CDR3 spans 15 residues. Germline lookup yields CDR1 SGHVS and CDR2 FQNEAQ. Unmatched junction bases numbered 5, after V lost 2 bases and J lost 1 base. CDR3 in amino acids: CASSLSLGQSYEQYF. DNA of the CDR3: TGTGCCAGCAGCTTAAGTTTGGGACAGTCCTACGAGCAGTACTTC.

For this clone: Other nucleotide sequences from this sample produce the same CDR3. V is TRBV9 and J is TRBJ2-3; possibly TRBD2 for D (6 bases). Germline CDR1 is SGDLS and CDR2 is YYNGEE. The CDR3 extends over 15 amino acids. V dropped 2 bases and J dropped 0 bases, with 10 bases sitting between them. CDR3 sequence: CASSVGAGSTDTQYF. CDR3 nucleotides: TGTGCCAGCAGCGTCGGTGCGGGAAGCACAGATACGCAGTATTTT.

The chain is built from TRBV2 and TRBJ2-7; no reliable D call. V gave up 7 bases and J gave up 6 bases, with 16 bases separating them. Germline assignment: CDR1 SNHLY and CDR2 FYNNEI. This CDR3 is built from 13 residues. DNA of the CDR3: TGTGCCAGCACCCGACTCCGGGCTGGCGAGCAGTACTTC. This translates into CASTRLRAGEQYF. Combining the CDR3 with reference TRBV2 and TRBJ2-7 gives the whole variable domain EPEVTQTPSHQVTQMGQEVILRCVPISNHLYFYWYRQILGQKVEFLVSFYNNEISEKSEIFDDQFSVERPDGSNFTLKIRSTKLEDSAMYFCASTRLRAGEQYFGPGTRLTVT.

The genes are TRBV11-2 and TRBJ2-1, with 7 bases fitting TRBD1. The CDR3 covers 15 residues. The V gene's germline CDR1 is SGHAT and CDR2 FQNNGV. After removal of 2 bases from V and 2 bases from J, the junction contained 3 bases not matched to a gene. CDR3 residues: CASSLPTGTYNEQFF. The DNA of the CDR3 is TGTGCCAGCAGCTTACCGACAGGGACCTACAATGAGCAGTTCTTC.

This chain connects TRBV29-1 to TRBJ2-1; 11 positions agree with TRBD1. This CDR3 spans 14 amino acids. The V and J ends lost 0 bases and 8 bases, in that order; junction bases with no gene match: 3. Germline values: CDR1 SQVTM, CDR2 ANQGSEA. In DNA, the CDR3 is TGCAGCGTTGAAGATCGGGACAGGGGGTATGAGCAGTTCTTC. Its protein product is CSVEDRDRGYEQFF.

The CDR3 nucleotides read TGTGCCAGCAATACTAACAGGGACAATGAGCAGTTCTTC. Encoded protein: CASNTNRDNEQFF. This chain links TRBV6-1 with TRBJ2-1; the D gene is possibly TRBD1 (6 bases). Trimming pared 7 bases from V and 5 bases from J, leaving 12 bases between. This CDR3 spans 13 amino acids. Germline V CDR1 and CDR2: MNHNS, SASEGT.

The V call is TRBV7-3, the J call TRBJ2-2; 7 bases match TRBD2. Germline V gene sequence: CDR1 SGHTA, CDR2 FQGTGA. The junction had 2 bases not matched to a gene; V was cut back by 2 bases and J by 2 bases. The CDR3 is made up of 15 amino acids. DNA of the CDR3: TGTGCCAGCAGCTTAGGGGACTATAACACCGGGGAGCTGTTTTTT. It translates to CASSLGDYNTGELFF.

The chain has TRBV12-5 and TRBJ2-5; D not resolved. CDR3 length: 13 amino acids. Germline V CDR1 and CDR2: LGHNT, FRNRAP. The V gene lost 0 bases and the J gene lost 4 bases, with 6 bases spanning the gap. CDR3 in amino acids: CASGLVPTETQYF. The CDR3 DNA is TGTGCTAGTGGTTTGGTCCCGACAGAGACCCAGTACTTC.

The sample holds one count of this clone. The chain uses TRBV11-2 and TRBJ2-7, with D perhaps matching TRBD1 (6 bases). This CDR3 is 14 amino acids long. Trimming removed 5 bases at V and 3 bases at J, with 14 bases between. Germline V gives CDR1 SGHAT, CDR2 FQNNGV. The CDR3 nucleotides read TGTGCCAGCAGCCCCCGACAGGCCTTCTACGAGCAGTACTTC. Amino acid sequence: CASSPRQAFYEQYF.

The chain couples TRBV5-6 to TRBJ1-6, with D possibly being TRBD1 (6 bases). This CDR3 contains 16 residues. In germline, CDR1 is SGHDT, CDR2 YYEEEE. With 4 bases removed from V and 6 bases from J, the gap between germline ends came to 17 bases. As DNA, the CDR3 is TGTGCCAGCAGCCTATGGAGGGGGTCAGGTAATTCACCCCTCCACTTT. Amino acids: CASSLWRGSGNSPLHF.

V and J are TRBV11-1 and TRBJ2-4; the match to TRBD2 covers 8 bases. The CDR3 is made up of 13 amino acids. V trimming: 5 bases; J trimming: 8 bases; junction bases outside the gene matches: 5. Germline CDR1 reads SGHAT; CDR2 reads FQDESV (reference sequence). The CDR3 region has the DNA TGTGCCAGCAGCCCGAGCGGGAGTGACATTCAGTACTTC. This sequence encodes CASSPSGSDIQYF. Supplemented by reference TRBV11-1 and TRBJ2-4, the full variable domain reads EAEVAQSPRYKITEKSQAVAFWCDPISGHATLYWYRQILGQGPELLVQFQDESVVDDSQLPKDRFSAERLKGVDSTLKIQPAELGDSAMYLCASSPSGSDIQYFGAGTRLSVL.

The chain combines TRBV2 with TRBJ1-2; 7 positions agree with TRBD1. The CDR3 loop spans 13 amino acids. The germline CDR1 and CDR2 sequences are SNHLY and FYNNEI. Germline trimming cut 4 bases from V and 6 bases from J; bases unmatched to any gene: 5. This chain's CDR3 is CASSVRGGNGYTF. DNA of the CDR3: TGTGCCAGCAGTGTAAGAGGGGGCAATGGCTACACCTTC.

J is TRBJ2-1 and V is TRBV2; TRBD1 aligns across 8 bases. Trimming took 6 bases from V and 6 from J; bases not matched to a gene: 7. CDR3 size: 14 residues. Germline V CDR1 and CDR2: SNHLY, FYNNEI. Here the CDR3 DNA reads TGTGCCAGCAGGGACAGGGAGTTTTCCAATGAGCAGTTCTTC. This translates into CASRDREFSNEQFF.

This clone was seen a few times. V is TRBV10-2 and J is TRBJ2-7; no clear D. There are 15 residues in the CDR3. Germline CDR1 reads WSHSY; CDR2 reads SAAADI. V lost 8 bases, J lost 5 bases, and 22 bases lay in between. CDR3 in amino acids: CASGVFGQAIDEQYF. CDR3 DNA sequence: TGCGCCAGCGGGGTCTTTGGGCAGGCTATAGACGAGCAGTACTTC.